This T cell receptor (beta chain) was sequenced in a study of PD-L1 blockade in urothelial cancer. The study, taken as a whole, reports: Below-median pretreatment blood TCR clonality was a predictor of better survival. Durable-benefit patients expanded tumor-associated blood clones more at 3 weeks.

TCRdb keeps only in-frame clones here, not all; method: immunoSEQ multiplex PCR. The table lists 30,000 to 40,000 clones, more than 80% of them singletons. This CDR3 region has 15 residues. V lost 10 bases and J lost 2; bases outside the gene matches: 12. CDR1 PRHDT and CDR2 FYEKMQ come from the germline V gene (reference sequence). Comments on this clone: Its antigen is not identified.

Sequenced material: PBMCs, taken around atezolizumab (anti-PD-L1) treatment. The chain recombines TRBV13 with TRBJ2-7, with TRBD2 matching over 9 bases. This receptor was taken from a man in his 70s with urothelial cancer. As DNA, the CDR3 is TGTGCCACCACGCATGGACTAGCGAACACCTACGAGCAGTACTTC. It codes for CATTHGLANTYEQYF.